This T cell receptor beta chain was obtained from a study of HIV-infected patients and healthy controls. Reverse transcription used around 540 ng RNA and constant-region primers for alpha and beta. Alpha and beta chain libraries were made separately by chain-specific third strand synthesis with multiplexing indices. Each CDR3 protein is one row after TCRdb ran MiXCR on the 5' RACE reads. The data hold approximately 15,000 distinct CDR3 sequences, with approximately 7% observed a single time. CDR1 and CDR2 from the germline V gene are SGHDT and YYEEEE. The CDR3 runs 17 residues. V shed 0 bases and J 0 bases; nucleotides not matched to a gene: 1. The repertoire came from unfractionated whole blood and reflected all unsorted peripheral T cells. This clonotype appeared many times.

The V and J genes are TRBV5-6 and TRBJ2-2, with TRBD2 matching over 11 bases. The sequenced sample consisted of blood. The sequence was obtained from an adult in good health. The CDR3 is CASSLVGLAANTGELFF. CDR3 nucleotides: TGTGCCAGCAGCTTGGTGGGACTAGCGGCGAACACCGGGGAGCTGTTTTTT.